This T cell receptor (beta chain) was documented in a study of OX40 agonist ivuxolimab in advanced cancers. Study-wide results and caveats: The authors also found low normalized T-cell clonal expansion in some nonresponders.

This table comes from immunoSEQ multiplex PCR, and its TCRdb copy is limited to in-frame clones, with some not included. The profile shows 45,000 to 65,000 clones, about nine tenths of them singletons. This clone has just a few counts. Its antigen is undetermined. The germline V gene encodes CDR1 SGHRS and CDR2 YFSETQ. V lost 5 bases to trimming and J lost 4 bases; unmatched junction nucleotides: 5. The CDR3 length is 13 residues. The V call is TRBV5-1, the J call TRBJ1-1, with 7 positions matching TRBD1. Sequenced material: CD4+ or CD8+ T cells sorted from blood, taken in a trial of the OX40 agonist ivuxolimab. This TCR came from an adult with an advanced solid tumor such as melanoma, head and neck, liver or kidney cancer. This CDR3 is CASSTGDGTEAFF. CDR3 DNA sequence: TGCGCCAGCAGTACAGGGGATGGCACTGAAGCTTTCTTT.